The present T cell receptor (beta chain) was sequenced within a study of cytomegalovirus exposure and HLA in healthy donors. Study-level information: The roughly 130 validation repertoires were reported in a later analysis to have been generated on the same platform as the 666 first-cohort repertoires. Study-wide results and limits: Per published reports, the classifier diagnosed cytomegalovirus status with high specificity and sensitivity.

The germline gives CDR1 SGHNT, CDR2 YENEEA. The J segment lost 5 bases and the V segment lost 3 bases, leaving 1 base of the junction unmatched. The CDR3 is made up of 13 amino acids. The donors formed part of the approximately 120-subject validation cohort, distinct from the roughly 620-subject first cohort. A remark on this clone: The antigen is unknown.

Generated by immunoSEQ multiplex PCR, the TCRdb table keeps only in-frame clones and is missing some. Of roughly 280,000 clones in the sample, about 86% were seen once. V usage is TRBV11-3 and J usage is TRBJ2-5; 9 bases map to TRBD1. The clonotype was recovered from a woman in her late teens or twenties in good health and CMV-seronegative. Input material: PBMCs. The CDR3 loop reads CASSFGQGETQYF. DNA of the CDR3: TGTGCCAGCAGCTTCGGACAGGGGGAGACCCAGTACTTC.